This T cell receptor (beta chain) appears in the sequencing data of a study of response to subunit inactivated influenza vaccine. Germline V CDR1 and CDR2: SGDLS, YYNGEE. This CDR3 has 10 amino acids. MiXCR was run by TCRdb on the RT-PCR reads, yielding one entry per CDR3 protein. The data hold about 570,000 distinct CDR3 sequences, with about 11% observed a single time. These same data were also listed under a study on T cells expressing NK-cell markers. That study reports: The authors generated TCR beta cDNA through 5'RACE template switching with UMIs. HCMV seropositivity marked seven of the eight sequenced donors; one was seronegative. Roughly 6 donors had dominant NKG2C+ clonotypes that comprised about 1.0-7.5% of their CD8+ T cells. Similarly, these clonotypes led the CD3+CD56-NKG2C+ fraction as well in four donors.

Source: PBMCs from blood, taken on the day of vaccination. The TCR originated in a man aged 50-59 years who received an inactivated influenza vaccine. The chain recombines TRBV9 with TRBJ2-7; D unclear. CDR3: CVGQTYEQYF. In DNA, the CDR3 is TGTGTAGGTCAAACCTACGAGCAGTACTTC.